The next 15 T cell receptor beta chains were all read from a single sample in a study of CD8 T cells in Susac syndrome. RNA amounts of about 0.5 to 1 ug underwent reverse transcription with random hexamers. TCRdb used MiXCR to reprocess the immunoSEQ multiplex PCR reads, holding one entry per CDR3 protein. Of fewer than 200,000 distinct CDR3 sequences in the sample, 90% to 95% are singletons; the top ten hold roughly 0.11%. Source material: CD4+ T cells from PBMCs. These receptors came from a human donor with Susac syndrome.

The V call is TRBV20-1, the J call TRBJ2-2, with TRBD2 identical over 9 bases. CDR3 length equals 14 residues. Germline CDR1 reads DFQATT; CDR2 reads SNEGSKA (reference sequence). The trim removed 3 bases at V and 7 bases at J, leaving 6 bases unmatched. DNA for the CDR3: TGCAGTGCTAGCGGTAGCGGGGGAGGCGGGGAGCTGTTTTTT. Translating gives CSASGSGGGGELFF.

This chain links TRBV19 with TRBJ2-7, with D perhaps matching TRBD1 (6 bases). Germline V gives CDR1 LNHDA, CDR2 SQIVND (reference sequence). V shed 5 bases and J shed 0 bases, with 14 bases lying between them. CDR3 length equals 15 residues. The CDR3 loop is CASSWDGQSSYEQYF. In nucleotides, the CDR3 is TGTGCCAGTAGTTGGGATGGACAGAGCTCCTACGAGCAGTACTTC.

The V gene is TRBV18, the J gene TRBJ1-4, with D possibly being TRBD1 (6 bases). The CDR3 totals 15 residues. Looked up from germline, CDR1 is KGHSH and CDR2 is LQKENI. Deletions cut 1 base from V and 6 bases from J, with 12 bases between. This CDR3 reads CASSPLTGRHEKLFF. In nucleotides, the CDR3 is TGTGCCAGCTCACCACTAACAGGGAGGCATGAAAAACTGTTTTTT.

The rearrangement links TRBV12-3 or TRBV12-4 to TRBJ2-1, with D possibly being TRBD2 (6 bases). The CDR3 consists of 17 residues. V was cut by 1 base and J by 7 bases, with 20 bases left in between. The CDR3 protein is CASSLGRGIGPRNEQFF. CDR3 DNA sequence: TGTGCCAGCAGTTTAGGACGGGGGATCGGCCCTCGGAATGAGCAGTTCTTC.

This clonotype appeared a single time. The chain joins TRBV6-5 to TRBJ1-4, with 7 bases matching TRBD1. V dropped 0 bases and J dropped 4; count of bases not matched to a gene: 2. CDR1 and CDR2 (germline): MNHEY, SVGAGI. The CDR3 sequence is 15 residues long. This CDR3 is CASSYSGQRNEKLFF. CDR3 sequence (DNA): TGTGCCAGCAGTTACTCGGGACAGCGTAATGAAAAACTGTTTTTT.

The chain uses TRBV21-1 and TRBJ2-5. TRBV21-1 is a recognized pseudogene. This CDR3 is 15 amino acids long. The CDR3 region has the DNA TGTGCCAGCAGCAAAGTTGCAGGGGACCAAGAGACCCAGTACTTC. This encodes CASSKVAGDQETQYF.

J is TRBJ2-5 and V is TRBV3-1; 14 bases are a match to TRBD2. Germline CDR1 is LGHDT and CDR2 is YNNKEL (reference sequence). The CDR3 is 19 residues long. Trimming removed 1 base from V and 2 bases from J; junction bases left unmatched: 9. This CDR3 is CASSQVARTSGGLQETQYF. As DNA, the CDR3 is TGTGCCAGCAGCCAAGTGGCGCGGACTAGCGGGGGGCTACAAGAGACCCAGTACTTC.

The chain links TRBV20-1 to TRBJ2-5; TRBD2 matches at 10 bases. Germline loops: CDR1 DFQATT, CDR2 SNEGSKA (reference sequence). The CDR3 sequence is 14 residues long. J gave up 2 bases and V 5 bases, and 5 bases lay outside the gene matches. The CDR3 DNA reads as TGCAGTGCTTTAGCGGGGGGCGTACAAGAGACCCAGTACTTC. Protein: CSALAGGVQETQYF.

The chain recombines TRBV2 with TRBJ2-5, with D unclear. With 3 bases removed from V and 4 bases from J, the gap between germline ends came to 9 bases. This CDR3 region has 13 residues. Looked up from germline, CDR1 is SNHLY and CDR2 is FYNNEI. CDR3 sequence (DNA): TGTGCCAGCAGTGATCAAGGTTCAGAGACCCAGTACTTC. This translates into CASSDQGSETQYF.

This chain links TRBV30 with TRBJ2-1, with TRBD2 matching over 8 bases. Losses at the gene ends were 2 bases for V and 5 bases for J; bases not matched to a gene: 5. The length of the CDR3 is 14 residues. Germline CDR1 reads GTSNPN; CDR2 reads SVGIG (reference sequence). CDR3 coding DNA: TGTGCCTGGAGTTGGCCGGGGGGGAACAATGAGCAGTTCTTC. It is translated as CAWSWPGGNNEQFF.

This chain joins TRBV4-1 and TRBJ2-3; 7 positions agree with TRBD2. Germline lookup yields CDR1 MGHRA and CDR2 YSYEKL. Losses at the gene ends were 0 bases for V and 2 bases for J; bases not matched to a gene: 5. This CDR3 is built from 16 residues. CDR3 coding DNA: TGCGCCAGCAGCCAAGAGGTGCGGGGGACCACAGATACGCAGTATTTT. It encodes CASSQEVRGTTDTQYF.

The chain's CDR3 is CALSSGANVLTF. The CDR3 region has the DNA TGTGCCCTGAGCTCTGGGGCCAACGTCCTGACTTTC. The J gene is TRBJ2-6, the V gene TRBV10-3, with D uncertain. The CDR3 length is 12 residues. Germline CDR1 and CDR2: ENHRY and SYGVKD. V was pared by 11 bases and J by 0 bases, with 5 bases between.

The J gene is TRBJ2-7, the V gene TRBV15; 10 nucleotides align to TRBD1. The CDR3 is 14 residues long. Germline-derived CDR1 and CDR2 are LNHNV and YYDKDF (reference sequence). The V gene end was trimmed by 3 bases and the J gene end by 4 bases; junction bases not matched to a gene: 3. CDR3 protein: CATSRDRGSYEQYF. As DNA, the CDR3 is TGTGCCACCAGCAGGGACAGGGGGTCGTACGAGCAGTACTTC.

The chain combines TRBV27 with TRBJ1-1; 9 bases are shared with TRBD1. The germline gives CDR1 MNHEY, CDR2 SMNVEV (reference sequence). The CDR3 consists of 16 residues. The J segment lost 3 bases and the V segment lost 5 bases, leaving 10 bases of the junction unmatched. CDR3 amino acids: CASSTLPQGAYTEAFF. CDR3 coding DNA: TGTGCCAGCAGTACACTTCCACAGGGGGCGTACACTGAAGCTTTCTTT.

CDR3 region: CSVEGPPGGTGELFF. As DNA, the CDR3 is TGCAGCGTTGAAGGCCCCCCGGGCGGCACCGGGGAGCTGTTTTTT. The chain links TRBV29-1 to TRBJ2-2; D remains unclear. Between the trimmed V and J ends, which lost 1 base and 4 bases, there was a span of 13 bases. From germline, CDR1 is SQVTM and CDR2 ANQGSEA. The CDR3 totals 15 residues.